Shown below are 18 T cell receptor beta chains from a single sample sequenced in a study of T cell repertoires in cytomegalovirus infection. These receptors have no known antigen. Each CDR3 protein gets one entry after TCRdb re-called the reads with MiXCR. The table lists some 700,000 distinct CDR3 sequences, 30% to 40% of them singletons. The sample in question was cultured PBMCs, obtained from culture after CMV antigen stimulation. These receptors all come from a human donor in good health (CMV status not recorded). Some clones in this sample may be carry-over from other donors' samples.

The V gene is TRBV4-2, the J gene TRBJ1-6; D is uncertain. From germline, CDR1 is LGHNA and CDR2 YNFKEQ. V lost 4 bases, J lost 5 bases, and 15 bases lay in between. The length of the CDR3 is 16 residues. The chain's CDR3 is CASSPESSIDNSPLHF. DNA for the CDR3: TGTGCCAGCAGCCCAGAGAGTAGTATAGATAATTCACCCCTCCACTTT.

V and J are TRBV4-3 and TRBJ2-7; 11 bases are a match to TRBD2. CDR1 and CDR2 from the germline V gene are LGHNA and YSLEER. This CDR3 has 18 amino acids. Unmatched junction bases numbered 9, after V lost 0 bases and J lost 2 bases. The CDR3 region has the DNA TGCGCCAGCAGCCAAGAAGGACCCGGACTAGCGGGCCCCTACGAGCAGTACTTC. Its protein is CASSQEGPGLAGPYEQYF.

V and J are TRBV10-3 and TRBJ2-3, with D maybe TRBD2 (5 bases). The V and J ends lost 2 bases and 7 bases respectively, with 16 bases between them. Germline CDR1 reads ENHRY; CDR2 reads SYGVKD. CDR3 length equals 15 residues. The CDR3 region has the DNA TGTGCCATCAGTGAGAGGGCGGAGGTGGCCCATACGCAGTATTTT. Translation: CAISERAEVAHTQYF.

The chain carries TRBV7-8 and TRBJ2-7, with 9 bases aligning to TRBD2. Germline V gives CDR1 SGHVS, CDR2 FQNEAQ. V gave up 6 bases and J gave up 0 bases; unmatched junction bases: 6. The CDR3 sequence is 15 residues long. CDR3 nucleotide sequence: TGTGCCAGCAGATTTATAGCGGGAGCCTCCTACGAGCAGTACTTC. It is translated as CASRFIAGASYEQYF. Complete variable domain (other parts from reference TRBV7-8 and TRBJ2-7): GAGVSQSPRYKVAKRGQDVALRCDPISGHVSLFWYQQALGQGPEFLTYFQNEAQLDKSGLPSDRFFAERPEGSVSTLKIQRTQQEDSAVYLCASRFIAGASYEQYFGPGTRLTVT.

The table lists this clonotype with many counts. The chain recombines TRBV7-2 with TRBJ1-5; D remains unclear. CDR1 is SGHTA and CDR2 is FQGNSA in the germline V gene. With 0 bases removed from V and 7 bases from J, the gap between germline ends came to 7 bases. The CDR3 length is 13 residues. CDR3 residues: CASSLAGLQPQHF. The CDR3 DNA sequence: TGTGCCAGCAGCTTAGCAGGGTTGCAGCCCCAGCATTTT.

V gene TRBV7-9 combines with J gene TRBJ2-1, with D hard to call. V lost 4 bases to trimming and J lost 0 bases, with 7 bases between them. CDR3 length: 14 amino acids. CDR1 is SEHNR, CDR2 FQNEAQ, per germline (reference sequence). This CDR3 is CASSWARSYNEQFF. The CDR3 region has the DNA TGTGCCAGCAGCTGGGCCCGCTCCTACAATGAGCAGTTCTTC.

This clonotype was detected many times. The CDR3 loop is CASSSGLAGPYEQYF. CDR3 sequence (DNA): TGTGCCAGCAGCTCGGGACTAGCGGGCCCCTACGAGCAGTACTTC. J is TRBJ2-7 and V is TRBV7-2, with TRBD2 matching 12 bases. The CDR3 spans 15 residues. Trimming took 4 bases from V and 2 from J; bases not matched to a gene: 3. The germline V gene has CDR1 SGHTA and CDR2 FQGNSA. Drawing the rest from reference TRBV7-2 and TRBJ2-7, the complete variable domain is GAGVSQSPSNKVTEKGKDVELRCDPISGHTALYWYRQSLGQGLEFLIYFQGNSAPDKSGLPSDRFSAERTGGSVSTLTIQRTQQEDSAVYLCASSSGLAGPYEQYFGPGTRLTVT.

This chain links TRBV11-3 with TRBJ2-3; D may match TRBD1 or TRBD2 (7 bases each). The CDR3 sequence is 12 residues long. Germline V lookup: CDR1 SGHNT, CDR2 YENEEA. The V end lost 5 bases, the J end lost 10 bases, and 13 bases lay between the germline ends. The CDR3 DNA reads as TGTGCCAGCAGCAAGCGGGACAGCCCGCAGTATTTT. Translating gives CASSKRDSPQYF. Variable domain in full (rest from reference TRBV11-3 and TRBJ2-3): EAGVVQSPRYKIIEKKQPVAFWCNPISGHNTLYWYLQNLGQGPELLIRYENEEAVDDSQLPKDRFSAERLKGVDSTLKIQPAELGDSAVYLCASSKRDSPQYFGPGTRLTVL.

The chain combines TRBV27 with TRBJ1-1, with TRBD1 as a possible D gene (6 bases). Between the trimmed V and J ends, which lost 7 bases and 4 bases, there was a span of 16 bases. The germline CDR1 and CDR2 sequences are MNHEY and SMNVEV (reference sequence). This CDR3 is 14 amino acids long. Here the CDR3 DNA reads TGTGCCAGCATCCCCGGGGGCTGGAGCACTGAAGCTTTCTTT. It is translated as CASIPGGWSTEAFF.

A few counts support this clonotype. The chain has TRBV7-2 and TRBJ2-3; D gene uncertain. Per the germline V gene, CDR1 is SGHTA and CDR2 is FQGNSA. The length of the CDR3 is 14 residues. The V end was cut by 5 bases, the J end by 0 bases, with 9 bases between. This CDR3 reads CASSTDASTDTQYF. DNA of the CDR3: TGTGCCAGCAGCACCGACGCTAGCACAGATACGCAGTATTTT.

This clonotype appeared a few times. The J gene is TRBJ1-5, the V gene TRBV19, with D perhaps matching TRBD1 (5 bases). The CDR3 sequence is 13 residues long. The V gene lost 10 bases and the J gene lost 0 bases, with 10 bases spanning the gap. Looked up from germline, CDR1 is LNHDA and CDR2 is SQIVND (reference sequence). The CDR3 DNA reads TGTGCCACCGAGGGGTATAGCAATCAGCCCCAGCATTTT. Amino acids: CATEGYSNQPQHF. The full variable domain, completed using reference TRBV19 and TRBJ1-5, is DGGITQSPKYLFRKEGQNVTLSCEQNLNHDAMYWYRQDPGQGLRLIYYSQIVNDFQKGDIAEGYSVSREKKESFPLTVTSAQKNPTAFYLCATEGYSNQPQHFGDGTRLSIL.

CDR3: CASSTTISSGNTIYF. The CDR3 DNA reads TGTGCCAGCAGCACTACTATAAGCTCTGGAAACACCATATATTTT. The chain couples TRBV9 to TRBJ1-3; D is unclear. The V gene's germline CDR1 is SGDLS and CDR2 YYNGEE. CDR3 length: 15 residues. V lost 4 bases, J lost 0 bases, and 11 bases lay in between.

The sample holds a few counts of this clonotype. J is TRBJ2-7 and V is TRBV7-2; D gene ambiguous. Trimming removed 2 bases at V and 5 bases at J, with 7 bases between. Germline CDR1 reads SGHTA; CDR2 reads FQGNSA. The CDR3 length is 12 residues. CDR3: CASSLTRNEQYF. In nucleotides, the CDR3 is TGTGCCAGCAGCTTAACAAGGAACGAGCAGTACTTC.

This clonotype was counted only a few times. The V gene is TRBV27, the J gene TRBJ1-1; 7 bases map to TRBD1. Germline V lookup: CDR1 MNHEY, CDR2 SMNVEV (reference sequence). V was pared by 5 bases and J by 5 bases, with 8 bases of the junction left unmatched. This CDR3 is 14 amino acids long. DNA of the CDR3: TGTGCCAGCAGTATAACAGGGGTGGTTACTGAAGCTTTCTTT. It encodes CASSITGVVTEAFF.

This clonotype was seen repeatedly, ten times or more. This chain connects TRBV10-3 to TRBJ2-1, with D possibly matching TRBD2 (6 bases). The germline gives CDR1 ENHRY, CDR2 SYGVKD. V lost 2 bases and J lost 9, with 14 bases in between. The CDR3 has 14 amino acids. CDR3 in DNA: TGTGCCATCAGTGAGGGACTACCCCCTACTGAGCAGTTCTTC. Residues: CAISEGLPPTEQFF.

This clonotype has a handful of counts. V usage is TRBV6-2 or TRBV6-3 and J usage is TRBJ2-3, with 9 bases identical to TRBD1. Trimming removed 4 bases from V and 0 bases from J; junction bases left unmatched: 5. Germline V gene data show CDR1 as MNHEY and CDR2 as SVGEGT. The CDR3 contains 16 residues. The CDR3 loop reads CASSWNRGPSTDTQYF. CDR3 DNA: TGTGCCAGCAGTTGGAACAGGGGGCCAAGCACAGATACGCAGTATTTT.

This chain connects TRBV20-1 to TRBJ1-2; tentatively, D is TRBD1 (5 bases). The CDR3 length is 13 residues. V was shortened by 8 bases and J by 1 base, with 14 bases between the two germline ends. In germline, CDR1 is DFQATT, CDR2 SNEGSKA (reference sequence). The DNA for the CDR3 is TGCAGTACTGGGACTTCCGATAACTATGGCTACACCTTC. Residues: CSTGTSDNYGYTF.

The J gene is TRBJ2-7, the V gene TRBV30; D call uncertain. V lost 4 bases to trimming and J lost 0 bases, with 13 bases between them. This CDR3 has 14 amino acids. Germline-derived CDR1 and CDR2 are GTSNPN and SVGIG (reference sequence). The CDR3 coding sequence is TGTGCCTGGACAGGCAGGATGACCTCCTACGAGCAGTACTTC. Translation gives CAWTGRMTSYEQYF.